The entry below gives a single T cell receptor (beta chain) sequence along with its context. The antigen it recognizes is unknown. No per-base quality is available; no much larger clone lies one base away. Per the publication, the time point label means: after dendritic cell vaccination, including at tumor progression/relapse. Patients were selected for having adequate residual fresh-frozen tumor tissue and more than two years of available survival data. None of the glioblastoma patients carried an isocitrate dehydrogenase mutation, although molecular status otherwise varied. PBMC were collected before vaccination, two weeks after the third vaccination, and at tumor progression when it occurred. The Qiagen DNeasy Blood extraction Kit was used to extract genomic DNA. The data were obtained in a study of glioma-infiltrating T cells after dendritic cell vaccination (TCRdb year 2016). At the level of the whole study: The cohort included some 15 glioblastoma patients drawn from Phase I and II dendritic cell vaccination trials, of whom 9 were newly diagnosed and 6 had recurrent disease. Three intradermal dendritic cell vaccine injections were administered to patients at biweekly intervals in the arm below the axilla. Autologous tumor lysate-pulsed dendritic cell vaccination was administered to the patients between 2003 and 2012. In glioblastoma patients vaccinated with dendritic cells, deep sequencing of TCR beta CDR3 regions served to measure tumor-infiltrating lymphocyte content and to compare repertoires between tumor and blood. Survival after dendritic cell vaccination was correlated with TCR sequencing metrics, such as TIL content and the overlap between tumor and blood repertoires. To make the vaccine, monocyte-derived dendritic cells were cultured for under eight days with IL-4 and GM-CSF and then pulsed overnight with autologous tumor lysate. On the study overall, not on this receptor specifically: The response model built on TCR overlap across three groups was characterized as speculative, with prospective validation still needed. After dendritic cell vaccination, a higher estimated pretreatment TIL content predicted longer time to progression and overall survival. No direct relationship between TCR clonality and survival was found, suggesting that a diverse polyclonal response may matter. The cohort was small and heterogeneous, few patients had complete blood and tumor sets, and even fewer had initial-recurrent tumor pairs.

TCRB CDR3 regions were amplified from roughly 1.8 ug genomic DNA, or all available DNA if less, using the immunoSEQ assay. The multiplex PCR employed 60 forward primers targeting TCR V beta segments and 13 reverse primers targeting J beta segments. Synthetic control templates were spiked into each sample at limiting dilution to estimate reads per starting template. Reads of 87 bp were generated by sequencing on the Illumina HiSeq System. Per the source publication's procedure: PCR and sequencing errors were removed by merging closely related sequences with a nearest neighbor algorithm. TCR overlap was measured as the percentage of unique tumor TCR beta sequences also present in the same patient's peripheral blood. Drawn from immuneACCESS, this table holds only the in-frame rearrangements with V and J called that TCRdb kept. Clones are partly lost; checked studies trace under half to an unresolved V gene and leave the rest unexplained. V, J and clone size were drawn from that table, and D and trimming were deduced from the DNA. The sample data list about 99,000 clones, and around 80% of these were observed just once. About 5.7% of the sample goes to the ten largest clones.

From cysteine to phenylalanine, the CDR3 is 15 amino acids long. Only the CDR3 region is kept as DNA, spanning 45 bases read in frame from base 1. The V end gives up 6 bases and the J end 5 bases, leaving 11 bases in the junction not matched to a gene. CDR1 SNHLY and CDR2 FYNNEI were looked up in the germline V gene. This chain joins TRBV2 to TRBJ1-1, and 8 junctional nucleotides match TRBD1. This clonotype was sampled from a human donor with glioblastoma. The input for sequencing was blood, taken after dendritic cell vaccination. CDR3 reads: CASSDDRGSGTEAFF. At the DNA level, the sequence is TGTGCCAGCAGCGATGACAGGGGAAGTGGAACTGAAGCTTTCTTT.